This is a list of T cell receptor beta chains from one sample in a study of response to subunit inactivated influenza vaccine. TCRdb independently ran MiXCR on the RT-PCR reads; one entry per CDR3 protein. The sample lists approximately 520,000 distinct CDR3 sequences, about 25% occurring once. The specimen comprised CD4+ T cells sorted from PBMCs, sampled approximately 5 days after vaccination. Receptors were obtained from a man aged 50 or older who received an inactivated influenza vaccine. CDR3s include the opening cysteine and the closing phenylalanine or tryptophan. Fields, in order: CDR3 DNA, CDR3 protein, J gene, D gene, V gene, clone size. The D gene is left open where the match is weak. Rows may omit the clone size; those that give it use once, few, many or a size class.

CDR3 DNA: TGTGCCAGCAGTTTAGCGGCGGGACTAGCGAATTCCTACAATGAGCAGTTCTTC
CDR3 protein: CASSLAAGLANSYNEQFF
J gene: TRBJ2-1
D gene: TRBD2
V gene: TRBV12-3/TRBV12-4
clone size: NA

CDR3 DNA: TGTGCCAGCAGCTTAGTGTCCAACAACAATGAGCAGTTCTTC
CDR3 protein: CASSLVSNNNEQFF
J gene: TRBJ2-1
D gene: NA
V gene: TRBV7-2
clone size: NA

CDR3 DNA: TGCAGTGCTAGAGTGACTAGCGGAACAAAAAACATTCAGTACTTC
CDR3 protein: CSARVTSGTKNIQYF
J gene: TRBJ2-4
D gene: TRBD2
V gene: TRBV20-1
clone size: NA

CDR3 DNA: TGTGCCAGCAGCACTAGCGGGGGGGCGTTTTACGAGCAGTACTTC
CDR3 protein: CASSTSGGAFYEQYF
J gene: TRBJ2-7
D gene: TRBD2
V gene: TRBV7-2
clone size: few

CDR3 DNA: TGTGCCAGCGGAGGGCCGGGCTCACCCCTCCACTTT
CDR3 protein: CASGGPGSPLHF
J gene: TRBJ1-6
D gene: NA
V gene: TRBV9
clone size: few

CDR3 DNA: TGCGCCAGCAGCTTGGTTAGCGGATACTCCTACAATGAGCAGTTCTTC
CDR3 protein: CASSLVSGYSYNEQFF
J gene: TRBJ2-1
D gene: NA
V gene: TRBV5-1
clone size: few

CDR3 DNA: TGTGCCAGCAGCAGGGCCCGGGGGACCGTGGAGCTGTTTTTT
CDR3 protein: CASSRARGTVELFF
J gene: TRBJ2-2
D gene: NA
V gene: TRBV11-2
clone size: NA

CDR3 DNA: TGTGCCAGCAGCCTACAGGGGACAATTCTCGATACGCAGTATTTT
CDR3 protein: CASSLQGTILDTQYF
J gene: TRBJ2-3
D gene: TRBD1
V gene: TRBV12-3/TRBV12-4
clone size: few

CDR3 DNA: TGTGCCAGCAGTTACTCAGGTGCAGGATCCTACGAGCAGTACTTC
CDR3 protein: CASSYSGAGSYEQYF
J gene: TRBJ2-7
D gene: NA
V gene: TRBV6-5
clone size: few

CDR3 DNA: TGTGCCAGCAGCTTAAGGACTAGCGGGAATGTGAACTACAATGAGCAGTTCTTC
CDR3 protein: CASSLRTSGNVNYNEQFF
J gene: TRBJ2-1
D gene: TRBD2
V gene: TRBV5-5
clone size: NA

CDR3 DNA: TGCAGTGCTAGTCAGGACCAAAATCAGCCCCAGCATTTT
CDR3 protein: CSASQDQNQPQHF
J gene: TRBJ1-5
D gene: NA
V gene: TRBV20-1
clone size: NA

CDR3 DNA: TGCAGTGCTGGAAAGGACCATTCGGGGGAGACCCAGTACTTC
CDR3 protein: CSAGKDHSGETQYF
J gene: TRBJ2-5
D gene: NA
V gene: TRBV20-1
clone size: NA

CDR3 DNA: TGCAGTGCTAGCGGTCCTACAGGGGTATCGCGCGAGCAGTACTTC
CDR3 protein: CSASGPTGVSREQYF
J gene: TRBJ2-7
D gene: TRBD1
V gene: TRBV20-1
clone size: NA

CDR3 DNA: TGTGCCAGCAGCTTTAAGGGTGGCGGGCATGAAAAACTGTTTTTT
CDR3 protein: CASSFKGGGHEKLFF
J gene: TRBJ1-4
D gene: NA
V gene: TRBV7-9
clone size: NA

CDR3 DNA: TGTGCCAGCAGCCCAATGTCACAGATGGAGACCCAGTACTTC
CDR3 protein: CASSPMSQMETQYF
J gene: TRBJ2-5
D gene: NA
V gene: TRBV7-2
clone size: few

CDR3 DNA: TGTGCCAGCAGTGGACAGAGCTCTGGGGCCAACGTCCTGACTTTC
CDR3 protein: CASSGQSSGANVLTF
J gene: TRBJ2-6
D gene: NA
V gene: TRBV2
clone size: few

CDR3 DNA: TGTGCCAGCAGTAAGGACAGGGGTAACCACGAGCAGTACTTC
CDR3 protein: CASSKDRGNHEQYF
J gene: TRBJ2-7
D gene: TRBD1
V gene: TRBV6-2/TRBV6-3
clone size: NA

CDR3 DNA: TGCGCCAGCAGCCAAGGGGGGGGGTACTACGAGCAGTACTTC
CDR3 protein: CASSQGGGYYEQYF
J gene: TRBJ2-7
D gene: TRBD2
V gene: TRBV4-3
clone size: few

CDR3 DNA: TGTGCCACCAGTTCTGGAGGACGCTACACCTTC
CDR3 protein: CATSSGGRYTF
J gene: TRBJ1-2
D gene: NA
V gene: TRBV24-1
clone size: NA

CDR3 DNA: TGTGCCATCAAGACAGGACAGGGGTTCACTGAAGCTTTCTTT
CDR3 protein: CAIKTGQGFTEAFF
J gene: TRBJ1-1
D gene: TRBD1
V gene: TRBV6-2/TRBV6-3
clone size: NA

CDR3 DNA: TGCGCCAGCAGCCAGACAGGACTAGCGGGGGGAGATACGCAGTATTTT
CDR3 protein: CASSQTGLAGGDTQYF
J gene: TRBJ2-3
D gene: TRBD2
V gene: TRBV4-3
clone size: NA

CDR3 DNA: TGTGCCAGCAGCCCCTTAGCGGGGGGGGTAGAGACCCAGTACTTC
CDR3 protein: CASSPLAGGVETQYF
J gene: TRBJ2-5
D gene: TRBD2
V gene: TRBV7-2
clone size: NA

CDR3 DNA: TGTGCCTGGAGTATAGAGACCCAGTACTTC
CDR3 protein: CAWSIETQYF
J gene: TRBJ2-5
D gene: NA
V gene: TRBV30
clone size: NA

CDR3 DNA: TGCAGTGCTACAGGGGGAGCCTACTGGAACACCGGGGAGCTGTTTTTT
CDR3 protein: CSATGGAYWNTGELFF
J gene: TRBJ2-2
D gene: TRBD1
V gene: TRBV20-1
clone size: NA

CDR3 DNA: TGCAGCGTTGCTAGGACAGGCGATCAGTTCTTC
CDR3 protein: CSVARTGDQFF
J gene: TRBJ2-1
D gene: TRBD1
V gene: TRBV29-1
clone size: NA

CDR3 DNA: TGTGCCAGCAATAACAGGGGGCGAGAGAACACTGAAGCTTTCTTT
CDR3 protein: CASNNRGRENTEAFF
J gene: TRBJ1-1
D gene: TRBD1
V gene: TRBV12-3/TRBV12-4
clone size: NA

CDR3 DNA: TGCGCCAGCAGCTCGGACGGGGACAGGGGATACAATGAGCAGTTCTTC
CDR3 protein: CASSSDGDRGYNEQFF
J gene: TRBJ2-1
D gene: TRBD1
V gene: TRBV5-1
clone size: NA

CDR3 DNA: TGTGCCAGCAGCTTAGTTCGTCTAGCGGATACCGGGGAGCTGTTTTTT
CDR3 protein: CASSLVRLADTGELFF
J gene: TRBJ2-2
D gene: TRBD2
V gene: TRBV7-2
clone size: NA

CDR3 DNA: TGTGCCAGCAGCCCCCCCGACAGGGATAAAGAGACCCAGTACTTC
CDR3 protein: CASSPPDRDKETQYF
J gene: TRBJ2-5
D gene: TRBD1
V gene: TRBV5-4
clone size: few

CDR3 DNA: TGCGCCAGCAGCATACCGGGAGGGCCCTACGAGCAGTACTTC
CDR3 protein: CASSIPGGPYEQYF
J gene: TRBJ2-7
D gene: TRBD2
V gene: TRBV5-1
clone size: few

CDR3 DNA: TGCGCCAGCAGGGCCGTGGGTCGTAATTCACCCCTCCACTTT
CDR3 protein: CASRAVGRNSPLHF
J gene: TRBJ1-6
D gene: NA
V gene: TRBV4-1
clone size: NA

CDR3 DNA: TGCAGTGCTAGAGATCAGGGGATGACTCTGGAGCAGTACTTC
CDR3 protein: CSARDQGMTLEQYF
J gene: TRBJ2-7
D gene: NA
V gene: TRBV20-1
clone size: NA

CDR3 DNA: TGTGCCACGGCCGGAGGGGTTGATTATGGCTACACCTTC
CDR3 protein: CATAGGVDYGYTF
J gene: TRBJ1-2
D gene: NA
V gene: TRBV10-3
clone size: few

CDR3 DNA: TGCAGCGTGGGAAGGGCTGGGGATACGCAGTATTTT
CDR3 protein: CSVGRAGDTQYF
J gene: TRBJ2-3
D gene: NA
V gene: TRBV29-1
clone size: few

CDR3 DNA: TGTGCCAGCACGGCAGGGACCAGGTTAGATACGCAGTATTTT
CDR3 protein: CASTAGTRLDTQYF
J gene: TRBJ2-3
D gene: NA
V gene: TRBV7-8
clone size: few

CDR3 DNA: TGTGCCAGCACTCCGGGGAGCACAGATACGCAGTATTTT
CDR3 protein: CASTPGSTDTQYF
J gene: TRBJ2-3
D gene: NA
V gene: TRBV28
clone size: NA

CDR3 DNA: TGTGCCAGCAGCTTGGATTTGGGCACCCATGGCTACACCTTC
CDR3 protein: CASSLDLGTHGYTF
J gene: TRBJ1-2
D gene: NA
V gene: TRBV5-5
clone size: few

CDR3 DNA: TGTGCCAGCAGCTTAGCGGGACAGGGGGCTTTTGGGGCCAACGTCCTGACTTTC
CDR3 protein: CASSLAGQGAFGANVLTF
J gene: TRBJ2-6
D gene: TRBD1
V gene: TRBV7-2
clone size: few

CDR3 DNA: TGTGCCGTTAGACGGGACGGGATGAACACTGAAGCTTTCTTT
CDR3 protein: CAVRRDGMNTEAFF
J gene: TRBJ1-1
D gene: NA
V gene: TRBV10-3
clone size: NA

CDR3 DNA: TGCAGTGCTAGGCACAGTTCCGAAGAGACCCAGTACTTC
CDR3 protein: CSARHSSEETQYF
J gene: TRBJ2-5
D gene: NA
V gene: TRBV20-1
clone size: NA

CDR3 DNA: TGTGCCATCACGGCTACTCCGCAAGCGACCCAGTACTTC
CDR3 protein: CAITATPQATQYF
J gene: TRBJ2-5
D gene: NA
V gene: TRBV10-3
clone size: once

CDR3 DNA: TGCAGTGCTAGACGGGACAGGGACGATCAGCCCCAGCATTTT
CDR3 protein: CSARRDRDDQPQHF
J gene: TRBJ1-5
D gene: TRBD1
V gene: TRBV20-1
clone size: NA

CDR3 DNA: TGTGCCAGCAACTCAGACAGGGCGGGTTCCTACGAGCAGTACTTC
CDR3 protein: CASNSDRAGSYEQYF
J gene: TRBJ2-7
D gene: TRBD1
V gene: TRBV6-2/TRBV6-3
clone size: NA

CDR3 DNA: TGTGCCAGCAGTCCGGGACAGGGACTCCTTGAGCAGTACTTC
CDR3 protein: CASSPGQGLLEQYF
J gene: TRBJ2-7
D gene: TRBD1
V gene: TRBV2
clone size: NA

CDR3 DNA: TGCGCCAGCAGCCAAGTTGCGGGGGGGAGCCCTGGGGCCAACGTCCTGACTTTC
CDR3 protein: CASSQVAGGSPGANVLTF
J gene: TRBJ2-6
D gene: TRBD2
V gene: TRBV4-3
clone size: NA